This T cell receptor (beta chain) was recorded in a study of beta chain features in type 1 diabetes. The investigators reverse transcribed all of the isolated RNA, so they sequenced expressed TCRB transcripts. The protocol was immunoSEQ multiplex PCR, while the TCRdb copy is restricted to in-frame clones and leaves out a portion. The data contain about 900,000 clones, 17% of them singletons. The CDR3 has 15 residues. Germline V gene lookup returns CDR1 MNHEY and CDR2 SVGAGI. V lost 2 bases and J lost 3; bases outside the gene matches: 5. Sequencing used naive CD4+ T cells from blood. This TCR was sampled from a woman aged 18 to 35 in good health. V gene TRBV6-5 combines with J gene TRBJ2-7, with 9 bases fitting TRBD1. The CDR3 protein is CASSYGWTGDYEQYF. The DNA of the CDR3 is TGTGCCAGCAGTTACGGGTGGACAGGGGACTACGAGCAGTACTTC.